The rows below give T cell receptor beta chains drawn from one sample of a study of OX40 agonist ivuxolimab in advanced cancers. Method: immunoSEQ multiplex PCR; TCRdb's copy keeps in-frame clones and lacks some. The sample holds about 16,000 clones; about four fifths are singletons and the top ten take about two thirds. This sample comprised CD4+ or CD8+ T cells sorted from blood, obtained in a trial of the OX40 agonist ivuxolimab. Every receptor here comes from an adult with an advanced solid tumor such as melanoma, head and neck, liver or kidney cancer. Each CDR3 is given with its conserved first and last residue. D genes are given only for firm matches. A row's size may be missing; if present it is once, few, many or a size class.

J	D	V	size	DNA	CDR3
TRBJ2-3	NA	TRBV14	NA	TGTGCCAGCAGCCAAGAACCCACAGATACGCAGTATTTT	CASSQEPTDTQYF
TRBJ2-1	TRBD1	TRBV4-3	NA	TGCGCCAGCAGCCAATTCGGACAGGGCACGGATGAGCAGTTCTTC	CASSQFGQGTDEQFF
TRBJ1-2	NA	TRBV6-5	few	TGTGCCAGCAGTTACTCGGACAGCTATGGCTACACCTTC	CASSYSDSYGYTF
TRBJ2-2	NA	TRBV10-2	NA	TGCGCCAGCAGTGCCTTTGGGGGGAGGATTGCCGGGGAGCTGTTTTTT	CASSAFGGRIAGELFF
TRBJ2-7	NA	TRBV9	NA	TGTGCCAGCAGCGTAGGACCTCCCTACGAGCAGTACTTC	CASSVGPPYEQYF
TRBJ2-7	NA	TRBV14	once	TGTGCCAGCAGCCAATACTCCTACGAGCAGTACTTC	CASSQYSYEQYF
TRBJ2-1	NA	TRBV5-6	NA	TGTGCCAGCAGGGCCGGGACCCTGATCGGTGAGCAGTTCTTC	CASRAGTLIGEQFF
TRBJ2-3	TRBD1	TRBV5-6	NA	TGTGCCAGCAGCTTGGGGGACAGGGGGCACGGAGATACGCAGTATTTT	CASSLGDRGHGDTQYF
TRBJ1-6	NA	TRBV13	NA	TGTGCCAGCAGCTCCCCGATTTCACCCCTCCACTTT	CASSSPISPLHF
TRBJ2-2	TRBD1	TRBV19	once	TGTGCCAGTAGTATTATAGGACAGGGAGCCGGGGAGCTGTTTTTT	CASSIIGQGAGELFF
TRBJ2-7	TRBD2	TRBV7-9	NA	TGTGCCAGCAGCCCGGACCTTACTAGCGGGAGGTTCTACGAGCAGTACTTC	CASSPDLTSGRFYEQYF
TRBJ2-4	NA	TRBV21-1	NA	TGTGCCAGCAGCAAAGCGCTTTCTCGGCCAGGGACTCCCTTAGCCAAAAACATTCAGTACTTC	CASSKALSRPGTPLAKNIQYF
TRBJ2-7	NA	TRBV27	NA	TGTGCCAGCAGCCCGGATGCCTACGAGCAGTACTTC	CASSPDAYEQYF
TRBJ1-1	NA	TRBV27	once	TGTGCCAGCAGTTTGGGTACAGGGAACACTGAAGCTTTCTTT	CASSLGTGNTEAFF